The rows below give T cell receptor beta chains drawn from one sample of a study of regulatory T cells in long-lasting Graves disease. From the multiplex PCR reads, TCRdb called clonotypes with MiXCR, one entry per CDR3 protein. The data show 400,000 to 500,000 distinct CDR3 sequences, 22% seen once. This material consisted of peripheral blood mononuclear cells (PBMCs), taken when the disease was refractory, from a patient treated with antithyroid drugs. Receptor source: a female donor with Graves disease. CDR3s include the opening cysteine and the closing phenylalanine or tryptophan. A D gene is named only where the DNA matches it firmly. Not all rows give a size; the values are once, few, many and, for expanded clones, a class.

J | size | V | D | DNA | CDR3
TRBJ1-2 | many | TRBV20-1 | . | TGCAGTGCTAGTCCGCGGGAAGCTGGCTACACCTTC | CSASPREAGYTF
TRBJ2-4 | many | TRBV28 | TRBD1 | TGTGCCAGCAGTAACCTTCGAGGACAGGGGGAAGTAGCCAAAAACATTCAGTACTTC | CASSNLRGQGEVAKNIQYF
TRBJ1-2 | few | TRBV6-5 | . | TGTGCCAGCAGTTCCCCCCAGGGTCTAAAAGGCTACACCTTC | CASSSPQGLKGYTF
TRBJ2-7 | many | TRBV7-2 | . | TGTGCCAGCAGCTTAGGAGGGTACGCCTACGAGCAGTACTTC | CASSLGGYAYEQYF
TRBJ2-7 | many | TRBV28 | . | TGTGCCACGGCCACCGGGGACACGTCCTACGAGCAGTACTTC | CATATGDTSYEQYF
TRBJ1-2 | many | TRBV12-3/TRBV12-4 | TRBD1 | TGTGCCAGCAGTTTCAGGGGGGGCGGCTACACCTTC | CASSFRGGGYTF
TRBJ2-7 | . | TRBV5-1 | . | TGCGCCAGCAGCCCCGGACTTGATTACGAGCAGTACTTC | CASSPGLDYEQYF
TRBJ1-6 | . | TRBV11-2 | . | TGTGCCAGCACCGAAGGCGGCCCCCTCCACTTT | CASTEGGPLHF
TRBJ1-2 | . | TRBV19 | TRBD1 | TGTGCCACCTCCTCCGGGACAGGGGATTTTGGCTACACCTTC | CATSSGTGDFGYTF
TRBJ2-7 | . | TRBV14 | . | TGTGCCAGCGGCCATACCTACGAGCAGTACTTC | CASGHTYEQYF
TRBJ1-1 | . | TRBV20-1 | TRBD1 | TGCAGTGCAAAGCTTACAGGGGACACTGAAGCTTTCTTT | CSAKLTGDTEAFF
TRBJ1-2 | few | TRBV19 | . | TGTGCCAGTTCCTACTCCTTGGACGCTTATGGCTACACCTTC | CASSYSLDAYGYTF
TRBJ1-1 | many | TRBV20-1 | . | TGCAGTGCTCCAGCCTGGCCTTTGGGCACTGAAGCTTTCTTT | CSAPAWPLGTEAFF
TRBJ1-2 | many | TRBV7-2 | . | TGTGCCAGCAGCTCACACCCTGGGACGGACTATGGCTACACCTTC | CASSSHPGTDYGYTF
TRBJ2-2 | few | TRBV5-1 | . | TGCGCCAGCAGCTTGTTTGGGCGGGGGAACACCGGGGAGCTGTTTTTT | CASSLFGRGNTGELFF
TRBJ1-1 | many | TRBV11-3 | TRBD1 | TGTGCCAGCAACCGACAGGGAGGGACTGAAGCTTTCTTT | CASNRQGGTEAFF
TRBJ2-7 | few | TRBV5-4 | . | TGTGCCAGCAGCTTGGGGCGGGGTCTTAGCTCCTACGAGCAGTACTTC | CASSLGRGLSSYEQYF
TRBJ1-1 | . | TRBV7-2 | . | TGTGCCAGCAGTAGGGCGCGGGGGGCGAACACTGAAGCTTTCTTT | CASSRARGANTEAFF
TRBJ2-5 | many | TRBV20-1 | . | TGCAGTGCTAGAGAAACGGTCCAAGAGACCCAGTACTTC | CSARETVQETQYF
TRBJ2-2 | . | TRBV2 | . | TGTGCCAGCAGTGAAGGAACGGGAGTGGGCACCGGGGAGCTGTTTTTT | CASSEGTGVGTGELFF
TRBJ2-3 | few | TRBV10-3 | TRBD1 | TGTGCCATCAGACCCGGACAGGGACCCACAGATACGCAGTATTTT | CAIRPGQGPTDTQYF
TRBJ1-1 | . | TRBV19 | TRBD1 | TGTGCCAGTAGTGTCCGGGACAGGGGGGAAAAGAACACTGAAGCTTTCTTT | CASSVRDRGEKNTEAFF
TRBJ2-5 | few | TRBV19 | . | TGTGCCAGTAGCGATCGGGGTTCGGGAGAGACCCAGTACTTC | CASSDRGSGETQYF
TRBJ2-2 | . | TRBV10-2 | TRBD1 | TGCGCCAGCAGCTATGACAGGGCCGGGGAGCTGTTTTTT | CASSYDRAGELFF
TRBJ1-1 | many | TRBV6-1 | . | TGTGCCAGCACAATGACGGGGAGGAACACTGAAGCTTTCTTT | CASTMTGRNTEAFF
TRBJ2-5 | many | TRBV28 | TRBD1 | TGTGCCAGCAGTGTACGACAGGGGGCCGGGGAGACCCAGTACTTC | CASSVRQGAGETQYF
TRBJ1-2 | many | TRBV2 | . | TGTGCCAGCAGTGAAGCGCTTCGGGGGTCCTATGGCTACACCTTC | CASSEALRGSYGYTF
TRBJ1-6 | . | TRBV6-4 | . | TGTGCCAGCAGTTACATAAGGACTTCACCCCTCCACTTT | CASSYIRTSPLHF
TRBJ1-1 | few | TRBV19 | . | TGTGCCAGTAGTATAGATCAGGGAGAGGGCCTCAACACTGAAGCTTTCTTT | CASSIDQGEGLNTEAFF
TRBJ2-3 | . | TRBV15 | TRBD2 | TGTGCCACCAGCATCCGACTAGCGGAGACGGATACGCAGTATTTT | CATSIRLAETDTQYF
TRBJ1-5 | . | TRBV4-1 | TRBD1 | TGCGCCAGCAGCCAACTGGGACAGGGGGCTGGGCTGGGTCAGCCCCAGCATTTT | CASSQLGQGAGLGQPQHF
TRBJ2-7 | once | TRBV28 | . | TGTGCCAGCAGGGAGGGGGGAGTTTCGCAGTACTTC | CASREGGVSQYF